This TCR beta chain emerged from a study of CD8+ T cells in alopecia areata. Study conclusions and caveats: Just one nonresponder means the tie between baseline CD8+ expansion and response stays uncertain.

The CDR3 covers 13 residues. Germline V gene lookup returns CDR1 SGHKS and CDR2 YYEKEE (reference sequence). V was cut by 1 base and J by 1 base, with 5 bases left in between. As for treatment: oral pan-JAK inhibitor, 5-10 mg twice daily. A remark on this clone: Its target is unknown.

Reverse transcription of extracted RNA yielded cDNA, which provided the sequencing template. Sequencing was performed with immunoSEQ multiplex PCR; in TCRdb, only in-frame clones are kept and a portion is missing. The repertoire holds about 190,000 clones, with 50% to 60% as singletons. Sequencing used CD4+ T cells sorted from blood, obtained at week 4, from a patient treated with tofacitinib. This clonotype originated in a human donor with alopecia areata. V and J are TRBV5-5 and TRBJ1-1; no definite D call. The CDR3 here is CASSLQPNTEAFF. CDR3 sequence (DNA): TGTGCCAGCAGCTTGCAACCGAACACTGAAGCTTTCTTT.